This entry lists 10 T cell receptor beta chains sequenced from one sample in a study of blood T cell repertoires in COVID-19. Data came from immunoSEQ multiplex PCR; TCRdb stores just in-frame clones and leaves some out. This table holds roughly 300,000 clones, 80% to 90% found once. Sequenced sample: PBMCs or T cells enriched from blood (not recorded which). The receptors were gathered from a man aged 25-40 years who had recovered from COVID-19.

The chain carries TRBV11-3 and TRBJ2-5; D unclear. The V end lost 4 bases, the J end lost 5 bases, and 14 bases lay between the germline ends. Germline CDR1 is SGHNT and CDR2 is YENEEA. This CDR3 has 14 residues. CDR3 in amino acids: CASSSDLSWETQYF. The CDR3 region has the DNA TGTGCCAGCAGCTCAGATCTGAGTTGGGAGACCCAGTACTTC. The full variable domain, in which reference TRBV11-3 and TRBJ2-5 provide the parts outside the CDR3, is EAGVVQSPRYKIIEKKQPVAFWCNPISGHNTLYWYLQNLGQGPELLIRYENEEAVDDSQLPKDRFSAERLKGVDSTLKIQPAELGDSAVYLCASSSDLSWETQYFGPGTRLLVL.

The CDR3 spells CASSQGGQGSYEQYF. The CDR3 bases are TGTGCCAGCAGCCAAGGGGGACAGGGATCCTACGAGCAGTACTTC. V usage is TRBV3-1 (or the pseudogene TRBV3-2) and J usage is TRBJ2-7, with 9 bases fitting TRBD1. V dropped 1 base and J dropped 1; count of bases not matched to a gene: 2. Germline V lookup: CDR1 LGHDT, CDR2 YNNKEL (reference sequence). The CDR3 is 15 amino acids.

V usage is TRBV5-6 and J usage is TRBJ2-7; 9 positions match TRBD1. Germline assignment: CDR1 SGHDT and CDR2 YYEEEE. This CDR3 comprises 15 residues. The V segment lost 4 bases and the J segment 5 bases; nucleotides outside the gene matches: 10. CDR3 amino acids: CASSPTGQGVHEQYF. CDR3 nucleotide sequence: TGTGCCAGCAGCCCGACGGGACAGGGAGTACACGAGCAGTACTTC.

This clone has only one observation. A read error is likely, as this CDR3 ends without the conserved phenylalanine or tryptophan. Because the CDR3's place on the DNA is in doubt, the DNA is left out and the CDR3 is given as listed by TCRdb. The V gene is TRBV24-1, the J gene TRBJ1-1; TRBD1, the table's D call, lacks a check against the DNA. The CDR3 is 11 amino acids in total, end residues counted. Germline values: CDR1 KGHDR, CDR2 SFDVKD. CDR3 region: CATSDLGTQEV.

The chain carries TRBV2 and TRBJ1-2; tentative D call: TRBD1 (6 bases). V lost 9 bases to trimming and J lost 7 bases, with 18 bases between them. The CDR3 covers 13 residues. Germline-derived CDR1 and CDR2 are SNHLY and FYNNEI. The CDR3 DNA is TGTGCCAGTACTATCGTACAGGGACCTGGCTACACCTTC. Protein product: CASTIVQGPGYTF. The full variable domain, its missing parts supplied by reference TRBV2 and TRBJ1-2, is EPEVTQTPSHQVTQMGQEVILRCVPISNHLYFYWYRQILGQKVEFLVSFYNNEISEKSEIFDDQFSVERPDGSNFTLKIRSTKLEDSAMYFCASTIVQGPGYTFGSGTRLTVV.

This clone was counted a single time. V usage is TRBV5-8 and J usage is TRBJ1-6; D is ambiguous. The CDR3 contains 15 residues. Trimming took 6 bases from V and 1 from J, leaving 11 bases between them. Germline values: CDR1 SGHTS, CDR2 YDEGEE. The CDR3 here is CASIARGSYNSPLHF. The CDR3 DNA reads TGTGCCAGCATCGCCCGGGGTTCCTATAATTCACCCCTCCACTTT.

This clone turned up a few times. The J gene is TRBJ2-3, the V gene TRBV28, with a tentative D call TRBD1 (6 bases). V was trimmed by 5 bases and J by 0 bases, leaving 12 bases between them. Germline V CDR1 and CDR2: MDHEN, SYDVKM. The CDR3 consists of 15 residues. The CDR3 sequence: CASSTFRGSTDTQYF. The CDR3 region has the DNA TGTGCCAGCAGTACATTCAGGGGAAGCACAGATACGCAGTATTTT.

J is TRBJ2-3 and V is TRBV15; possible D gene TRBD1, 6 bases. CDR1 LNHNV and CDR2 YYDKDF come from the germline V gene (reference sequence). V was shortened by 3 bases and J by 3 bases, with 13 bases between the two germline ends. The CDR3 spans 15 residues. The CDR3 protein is CATSSLRGGTDTQYF. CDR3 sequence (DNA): TGTGCCACCAGCAGCCTCAGGGGTGGGACAGATACGCAGTATTTT.

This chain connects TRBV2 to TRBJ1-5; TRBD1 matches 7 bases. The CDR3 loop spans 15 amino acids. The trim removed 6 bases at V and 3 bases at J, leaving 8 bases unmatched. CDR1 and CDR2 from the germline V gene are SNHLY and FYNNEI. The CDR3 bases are TGTGCCAGCAGCGAATTGGGACAGAACAATCAGCCCCAGCATTTT. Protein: CASSELGQNNQPQHF. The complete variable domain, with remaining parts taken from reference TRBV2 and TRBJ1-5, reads EPEVTQTPSHQVTQMGQEVILRCVPISNHLYFYWYRQILGQKVEFLVSFYNNEISEKSEIFDDQFSVERPDGSNFTLKIRSTKLEDSAMYFCASSELGQNNQPQHFGDGTRLSIL.

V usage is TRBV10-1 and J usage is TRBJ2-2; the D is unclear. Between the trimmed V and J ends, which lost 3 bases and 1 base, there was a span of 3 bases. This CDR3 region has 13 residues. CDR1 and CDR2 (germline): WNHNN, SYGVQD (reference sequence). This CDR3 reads CASSDQNTGELFF. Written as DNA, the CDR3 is TGCGCCAGCAGTGATCAGAACACCGGGGAGCTGTTTTTT.